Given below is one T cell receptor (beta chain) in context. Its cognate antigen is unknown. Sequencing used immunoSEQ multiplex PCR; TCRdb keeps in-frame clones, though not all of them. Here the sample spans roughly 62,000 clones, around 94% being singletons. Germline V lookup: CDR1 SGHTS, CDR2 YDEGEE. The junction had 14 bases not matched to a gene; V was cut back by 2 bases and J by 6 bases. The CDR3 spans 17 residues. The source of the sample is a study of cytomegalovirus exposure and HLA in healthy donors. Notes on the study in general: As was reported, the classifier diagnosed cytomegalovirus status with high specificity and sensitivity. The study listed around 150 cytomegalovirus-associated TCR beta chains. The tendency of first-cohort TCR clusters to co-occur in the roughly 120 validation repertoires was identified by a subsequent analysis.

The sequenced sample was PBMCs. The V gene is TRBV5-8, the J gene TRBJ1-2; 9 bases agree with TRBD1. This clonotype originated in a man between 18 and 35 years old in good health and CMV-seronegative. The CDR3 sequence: CASSFGTGSWDWDGYTF. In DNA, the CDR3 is TGTGCCAGCAGCTTCGGGACAGGGAGCTGGGATTGGGATGGCTACACCTTC.